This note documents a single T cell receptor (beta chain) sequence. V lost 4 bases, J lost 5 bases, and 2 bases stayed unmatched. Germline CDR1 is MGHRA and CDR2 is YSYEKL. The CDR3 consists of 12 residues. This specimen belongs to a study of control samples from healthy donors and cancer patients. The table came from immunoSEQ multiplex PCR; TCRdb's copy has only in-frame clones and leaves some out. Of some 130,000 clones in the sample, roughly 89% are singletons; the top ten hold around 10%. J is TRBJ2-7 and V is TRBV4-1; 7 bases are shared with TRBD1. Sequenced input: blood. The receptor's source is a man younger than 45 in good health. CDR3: CASSLGTDEQYF. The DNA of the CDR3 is TGCGCCAGCAGCCTGGGGACAGACGAGCAGTACTTC.